The rows below give T cell receptor beta chains drawn from one sample of a study of blood T cell repertoires in COVID-19. Clones were read by immunoSEQ multiplex PCR, and TCRdb kept only the in-frame ones, dropping some. The data show around 170,000 clones, 90% seen once. Sequencing was carried out using peripheral blood. These receptors all come from a man aged 50 to 60 with acute or convalescent COVID-19. CDR3s include the opening cysteine and the closing phenylalanine or tryptophan. Fields, in order: V gene, D gene, J gene, clone size, CDR3 protein, CDR3 DNA. A D gene is named only where the DNA matches it firmly. Clone size is not always given. Where it is, it says once, few, many or a class for expanded clones.

v_call: TRBV28; d_call: .; j_call: TRBJ2-2; clone_size: .; cdr3_aa: CATSRTGELFF; cdr3_nt: TGTGCCACGTCGCGCACCGGGGAGCTGTTTTTT
v_call: TRBV7-3; d_call: .; j_call: TRBJ2-1; clone_size: .; cdr3_aa: CASSQGGKGNEQFF; cdr3_nt: TGTGCCAGCAGCCAGGGTGGTAAAGGCAATGAGCAGTTCTTC
v_call: TRBV3-1/TRBV3-2; d_call: .; j_call: TRBJ1-5; clone_size: once; cdr3_aa: CASSQKGGKPQHF; cdr3_nt: TGTGCCAGCAGCCAAAAAGGGGGAAAGCCCCAGCATTTT
v_call: TRBV25-1; d_call: .; j_call: TRBJ1-3; clone_size: .; cdr3_aa: CASSEGAENSGNTIYF; cdr3_nt: TGTGCCAGCAGTGAGGGGGCCGAGAACTCTGGAAACACCATATATTTT
v_call: TRBV28; d_call: .; j_call: TRBJ1-5; clone_size: .; cdr3_aa: CASSFGVGPSDQPQHF; cdr3_nt: TGTGCCAGCAGTTTTGGAGTCGGCCCTAGCGATCAGCCCCAGCATTTT
v_call: TRBV11-3; d_call: .; j_call: TRBJ2-1; clone_size: .; cdr3_aa: CASSLGVLDEQFF; cdr3_nt: TGTGCCAGCAGCTTAGGGGTTCTAGATGAGCAGTTCTTC
v_call: TRBV7-9; d_call: TRBD1; j_call: TRBJ2-3; clone_size: .; cdr3_aa: CASSASLPETGRQGQYF; cdr3_nt: TGTGCCAGCAGCGCCTCCCTCCCGGAGACAGGGAGACAAGGGCAGTATTTT
v_call: TRBV4-2; d_call: .; j_call: TRBJ2-3; clone_size: .; cdr3_aa: CASSQEGVALSTDTQYF; cdr3_nt: TGTGCCAGCAGCCAAGAGGGAGTAGCGTTGAGCACAGATACGCAGTATTTT
v_call: TRBV15; d_call: TRBD1; j_call: TRBJ1-4; clone_size: .; cdr3_aa: CATRDRVATNEKLFF; cdr3_nt: TGTGCCACCAGAGACAGGGTTGCAACTAATGAAAAACTGTTTTTT
v_call: TRBV4-3; d_call: .; j_call: TRBJ1-6; clone_size: .; cdr3_aa: CASSQDVRGTSAINSPLHF; cdr3_nt: TGCGCCAGCAGCCAAGATGTAAGGGGGACATCAGCAATTAATTCACCCCTCCACTTT
v_call: TRBV19; d_call: .; j_call: TRBJ1-5; clone_size: .; cdr3_aa: CASNIDSRQPQHF; cdr3_nt: TGTGCCAGTAACATCGACAGTCGTCAGCCCCAGCATTTT
v_call: TRBV6-5; d_call: TRBD1; j_call: TRBJ1-2; clone_size: .; cdr3_aa: CASSYRDRPKTF; cdr3_nt: TGTGCCAGCAGTTACCGGGACAGACCGAAAACCTTC
v_call: TRBV11-2; d_call: TRBD2; j_call: TRBJ2-1; clone_size: .; cdr3_aa: CASSLGASGRYNEQFF; cdr3_nt: TGTGCCAGCAGCTTAGGAGCTAGCGGGAGATACAATGAGCAGTTCTTC
v_call: TRBV30; d_call: TRBD1; j_call: TRBJ1-2; clone_size: .; cdr3_aa: CAWSGQGGGYTF; cdr3_nt: TGTGCCTGGAGCGGACAGGGCGGTGGCTACACCTTC
v_call: TRBV7-2; d_call: .; j_call: TRBJ2-3; clone_size: .; cdr3_aa: CASSLALGGDTQYF; cdr3_nt: TGTGCCAGCAGCTTAGCTCTAGGGGGAGATACGCAGTATTTT
v_call: TRBV7-3; d_call: .; j_call: TRBJ1-6; clone_size: .; cdr3_aa: CASSLGHWNSPLHF; cdr3_nt: TGTGCCAGCAGCTTAGGACATTGGAATTCACCCCTCCACTTT
v_call: TRBV4-1; d_call: .; j_call: TRBJ1-3; clone_size: few; cdr3_aa: CASSQGAPVSGNTIYF; cdr3_nt: TGCGCCAGCAGCCAGGGAGCACCGGTCTCTGGAAACACCATATATTTT
v_call: TRBV7-3; d_call: .; j_call: TRBJ1-5; clone_size: .; cdr3_aa: CASSRDTDQPQHF; cdr3_nt: TGTGCCAGCAGCCGGGACACCGATCAGCCCCAGCATTTT
v_call: TRBV25-1; d_call: TRBD1; j_call: TRBJ2-2; clone_size: .; cdr3_aa: CASGQGPTGELFF; cdr3_nt: TGTGCCAGCGGACAGGGGCCCACCGGGGAGCTGTTTTTT
v_call: TRBV2; d_call: TRBD1; j_call: TRBJ1-1; clone_size: .; cdr3_aa: CASRARTGGGGTEAFF; cdr3_nt: TGTGCCAGCAGAGCCAGGACAGGGGGCGGGGGCACTGAAGCTTTCTTT